This T cell receptor (beta chain) was recorded in a study of T cells expressing NK-cell markers. For each CDR3 protein, TCRdb gives one entry from its re-call of the 5' RACE reads, without DNA. The table lists 450,000 to 600,000 distinct CDR3 sequences. This receptor was identified in a man younger than 30 in good health. Sequencing used blood T cells: a sorted CD56 or NKG2C T cell subset, CD4+ or CD8+ T cells, or bulk PBMC T cells (not recorded which).

CDR3 amino acids: CASSYSETTQYF. This chain links TRBV6-6 with TRBJ2-3. Germline V gene data show CDR1 as MNHNY and CDR2 as SVGAGI (reference sequence). The CDR3 totals 12 residues.